The 21 T cell receptor beta chains given below trace back to one sample, sequenced in a study of cytomegalovirus exposure and HLA in healthy donors. Both 60 Vbeta primers and 13 Jbeta primers went into the PCR. The data were produced by immunoSEQ multiplex PCR, yet TCRdb's version contains in-frame clones alone and is incomplete. This repertoire shows some 70,000 clones, roughly 77% found once; its top ten account for around 6.3%. Source material: PBMCs. Source of these receptors: a human donor in good health.

This clone is a singleton in its sample. The V call is TRBV6-1, the J call TRBJ1-2; 11 nucleotides match TRBD1. The CDR3 covers 14 residues. The ends lost 4 bases at V and 8 bases at J; junction bases unmatched: 6. CDR1 MNHNS and CDR2 SASEGT come from the germline V gene. CDR3 sequence: CASSGTGGAGGYTF. In nucleotides, the CDR3 is TGTGCCAGCAGTGGGACAGGGGGCGCGGGAGGCTACACCTTC.

The chain couples TRBV19 to TRBJ1-1, with D perhaps matching TRBD1 (6 bases). The germline V gene encodes CDR1 LNHDA and CDR2 SQIVND (reference sequence). This CDR3 contains 17 residues. Trimming took off 4 bases at V and 6 bases at J, with 24 bases between the two ends. The CDR3 DNA reads as TGTGCCAGTAGTAAATCTCGGGGGGCGGGTTCTTCTTCTGAAGCTTTCTTT. Protein sequence: CASSKSRGAGSSSEAFF. Full variable domain (remainder filled in from reference TRBV19 and TRBJ1-1): DGGITQSPKYLFRKEGQNVTLSCEQNLNHDAMYWYRQDPGQGLRLIYYSQIVNDFQKGDIAEGYSVSREKKESFPLTVTSAQKNPTAFYLCASSKSRGAGSSSEAFFGQGTRLTVV.

This clone was observed once. This chain links TRBV28 with TRBJ1-1; D perhaps matches TRBD1 (5 bases). Germline V gene lookup returns CDR1 MDHEN and CDR2 SYDVKM. This CDR3 region has 13 residues. Trimming stripped 3 bases from V and 6 bases from J, with 11 bases between. The CDR3 bases are TGTGCCAGCAGTTTGGGAGGGGCCCCTGAAGCTTTCTTT. Translating it yields CASSLGGAPEAFF.

The chain combines TRBV7-2 with TRBJ1-2, with D maybe TRBD1 (6 bases). The CDR3 length is 15 residues. Germline V gene data show CDR1 as SGHTA and CDR2 as FQGNSA. The ends were cut back, 5 bases at V and 3 bases at J, with 16 bases in the middle. CDR3 in DNA: TGTGCCAGCAGCCTACAGGGAAATCTCGACTATGGCTACACCTTC. Amino acids: CASSLQGNLDYGYTF.

This rearrangement joins TRBV27 to TRBJ2-2; TRBD1 agrees at 11 bases. The V and J ends lost 6 bases and 2 bases, in that order; junction bases with no gene match: 2. This CDR3 region has 15 residues. The germline gives CDR1 MNHEY, CDR2 SMNVEV (reference sequence). CDR3 residues: CASRGTGGNTGELFF. The CDR3 DNA reads TGTGCCAGCAGGGGGACAGGGGGTAACACCGGGGAGCTGTTTTTT.

The genes are TRBV29-1 and TRBJ1-1, with D possibly TRBD1 on 6 matching bases. Trimming stripped 5 bases from V and 3 bases from J, with 16 bases between. The CDR3 is made up of 14 amino acids. CDR1 is SQVTM and CDR2 is ANQGSEA in the germline V gene. CDR3 in amino acids: CSVSAGARYTEAFF. As DNA, the CDR3 is TGCAGCGTTTCCGCGGGGGCGAGGTACACTGAAGCTTTCTTT.

CDR3 protein: CASRGTSGLRTDTQYF. The CDR3 coding sequence is TGTGCCAGCAGGGGTACTAGCGGACTTCGCACAGATACGCAGTATTTT. The chain carries TRBV2 and TRBJ2-3; 8 bases agree with TRBD2. This CDR3 spans 16 amino acids. V dropped 6 bases and J dropped 1; count of bases not matched to a gene: 9. CDR1 and CDR2 from the germline V gene are SNHLY and FYNNEI.

The chain recombines TRBV5-4 with TRBJ1-2, with D perhaps TRBD1 (5 bases). Trimming left V 9 bases short and J 4 bases short, with 16 bases between. Germline assignment: CDR1 SGHNT and CDR2 YYREEE (reference sequence). This CDR3 has 13 residues. CDR3 DNA: TGTGCCACAGGACTGGGCGGGGGCTATGGCTACACCTTC. Translated, it gives CATGLGGGYGYTF.

The J gene is TRBJ1-4, the V gene TRBV18; a possible D gene is TRBD1 (5 bases). There are 16 residues in the CDR3. Germline V gives CDR1 KGHSH, CDR2 LQKENI. Trimming stripped 3 bases from V and 1 base from J, with 12 bases between. In DNA form, the CDR3 reads TGTGCCAGCTCACCTCTTCAAAGGGGAACTAATGAAAAACTGTTTTTT. It specifies CASSPLQRGTNEKLFF.

This chain connects TRBV5-6 to TRBJ1-1; D is perhaps TRBD1 (6 bases). This CDR3 has 13 residues. In germline, CDR1 is SGHDT, CDR2 YYEEEE. V was pared by 1 base and J by 7 bases, with 11 bases between. The CDR3 DNA sequence: TGTGCCAGCAGCTTGAGCAGGGGCGTTGAAGCTTTCTTT. Amino acids: CASSLSRGVEAFF.

This sequence joins TRBV6-6 and TRBJ2-7; 7 nucleotides match TRBD1. CDR3 length equals 15 residues. The V gene's germline CDR1 is MNHNY and CDR2 SVGAGI (reference sequence). With 2 bases clipped from V and 3 bases from J, the junction kept 7 bases outside the gene matches. CDR3 nucleotides: TGTGCCAGCAGTTACACCTCCGGGACAGACTACGAGCAGTACTTC. Its protein is CASSYTSGTDYEQYF.

This rearrangement joins TRBV30 to TRBJ1-2, with no clear D. Trimming left V 2 bases short and J 0 bases short, with 4 bases between. The V gene's germline CDR1 is GTSNPN and CDR2 SVGIG (reference sequence). The CDR3 contains 12 residues. This CDR3 reads CAWSPANYGYTF. CDR3 nucleotides: TGTGCCTGGAGTCCGGCTAACTATGGCTACACCTTC. The full variable domain, with the rest looked up from reference TRBV30 and TRBJ1-2, is SQTIHQWPATLVQPVGSPLSLECTVEGTSNPNLYWYRQAAGRGLQLLFYSVGIGQISSEVPQNLSASRPQDRQFILSSKKLLLSDSGFYLCAWSPANYGYTFGSGTRLTVV.

This rearrangement joins TRBV7-9 to TRBJ1-2; tentative D call: TRBD1 (5 bases). Germline values: CDR1 SEHNR, CDR2 FQNEAQ (reference sequence). V shed 3 bases and J shed 2 bases, with 10 bases lying between them. The CDR3 is 14 amino acids. This CDR3 reads CASSFGGTNYGYTF. The CDR3, as DNA: TGTGCCAGCAGCTTCGGGGGAACAAACTATGGCTACACCTTC.

The chain couples TRBV19 to TRBJ1-2, with D maybe TRBD1 (6 bases). Germline CDR1 LNHDA, CDR2 SQIVND (reference sequence). Trimming pared 8 bases from V and 3 bases from J, leaving 13 bases between. This CDR3 is 13 amino acids long. CDR3 coding DNA: TGTGCCAGTGAGCTGCCAGGGGACTATGGCTACACCTTC. Residues: CASELPGDYGYTF.

This clone has a handful of counts. The chain has TRBV30 and TRBJ2-1; tentative D call: TRBD1 (6 bases). Trimming shortened V by 3 bases and J by 0 bases, and 15 bases separated the two germline ends. CDR3 size: 16 residues. Germline V lookup: CDR1 GTSNPN, CDR2 SVGIG (reference sequence). For the CDR3, the DNA is TGTGCCTGGAGCCGAGGGGGAACCGGCTCCTACAATGAGCAGTTCTTC. Its translation is CAWSRGGTGSYNEQFF.

The chain employs TRBV7-2 and TRBJ1-4; 9 nucleotides line up with TRBD1. After removal of 8 bases from V and 7 bases from J, the junction contained 11 bases not matched to a gene. The length of the CDR3 is 15 residues. CDR1 is SGHTA, CDR2 FQGNSA, per germline. The CDR3 coding sequence is TGTGCCAGCCGACGGGACGGGACAGGGTTTGAAAAACTGTTTTTT. Protein sequence: CASRRDGTGFEKLFF.

The CDR3 reads CASSEASLSGANVLTF. The CDR3, as DNA: TGTGCCAGCAGTGAAGCTAGCTTATCTGGGGCCAACGTCCTGACTTTC. This chain joins TRBV6-1 and TRBJ2-6, with D hard to call. The CDR3 spans 16 residues. V lost 0 bases and J lost 1, with 7 bases in between. Germline CDR1 MNHNS, CDR2 SASEGT.

This clone came up a few times. The J gene is TRBJ2-1, the V gene TRBV4-1; 8 bases are shared with TRBD2. CDR3 length: 17 amino acids. CDR1 is MGHRA, CDR2 YSYEKL, per germline. After removal of 1 base from V and 8 bases from J, the junction contained 13 bases not matched to a gene. The CDR3 DNA follows: TGCGCCAGCAGCCAAGGGGACGGGACTAGGGTAGGAGATGAGCAGTTCTTC. As protein: CASSQGDGTRVGDEQFF.

The rearrangement uses TRBV2 and TRBJ1-1; 9 nucleotides match TRBD1. V trimming: 9 bases; J trimming: 4 bases; junction bases outside the gene matches: 6. CDR3 length: 13 residues. Germline V CDR1 and CDR2: SNHLY, FYNNEI. For the CDR3, the DNA is TGTGCCAGTTTACAGGGGGCGCTCACTGAAGCTTTCTTT. Its protein product is CASLQGALTEAFF. The whole variable domain, filled in from reference TRBV2 and TRBJ1-1, reads EPEVTQTPSHQVTQMGQEVILRCVPISNHLYFYWYRQILGQKVEFLVSFYNNEISEKSEIFDDQFSVERPDGSNFTLKIRSTKLEDSAMYFCASLQGALTEAFFGQGTRLTVV.

J is TRBJ2-7 and V is TRBV5-1; 8 bases match TRBD1. Germline V gene lookup returns CDR1 SGHRS and CDR2 YFSETQ. The CDR3 consists of 17 residues. J gave up 0 bases and V 2 bases, and 10 bases lay outside the gene matches. Here the CDR3 reads CASSFRVTGDISYEQYF. The CDR3 DNA is TGCGCCAGCAGCTTCCGTGTGACAGGGGACATCTCCTACGAGCAGTACTTC.

The chain links TRBV11-3 to TRBJ2-1; D is uncertain. Trimming stripped 1 base from V and 0 bases from J, with 4 bases between. Germline V gene data show CDR1 as SGHNT and CDR2 as YENEEA. The CDR3 contains 14 residues. CDR3 region: CASSLATSYNEQFF. CDR3 bases: TGTGCCAGCAGCTTAGCTACCTCCTACAATGAGCAGTTCTTC. Together with reference TRBV11-3 and TRBJ2-1, the CDR3 gives the full variable domain: EAGVVQSPRYKIIEKKQPVAFWCNPISGHNTLYWYLQNLGQGPELLIRYENEEAVDDSQLPKDRFSAERLKGVDSTLKIQPAELGDSAVYLCASSLATSYNEQFFGPGTRLTVL.